This T cell receptor beta chain was sequenced during a study of cytomegalovirus exposure and HLA in healthy donors. Concerning this clone itself: Its antigen remains unidentified.

Whole-study results and caveats: Subsequent analysis showed first-cohort TCR clusters tending to co-occur in 120 validation repertoires.

The protocol was immunoSEQ multiplex PCR, while the TCRdb copy is restricted to in-frame clones and leaves out a portion. The sample holds about 73,000 clones, over 85% seen once. Germline values: CDR1 MGHRA, CDR2 YSYEKL. The CDR3 spans 17 residues. The V and J ends lost 1 base and 5 bases, in that order; junction bases with no gene match: 9. The receptor's source is a woman aged 18-29 years in good health and CMV-seropositive. Sequencing was done on a sample of PBMCs. This sequence joins TRBV4-1 and TRBJ2-5; the match to TRBD2 covers 11 bases. The DNA for the CDR3 is TGCGCCAGCAGCCAAGGAAGTAGCGGGAGGGCCAGTGAGACCCAGTACTTC. The encoded protein is CASSQGSSGRASETQYF.